The next 27 T cell receptor beta chains were all read from a single sample in a study of blood T cell repertoires in COVID-19. Profiling relied on immunoSEQ multiplex PCR, and the TCRdb table lists in-frame clones only, not all of them. The table lists some 290,000 clones, just under 90% of them singletons. The sequenced sample consisted of PBMCs or T cells enriched from blood (not recorded which). The source of these receptors is a woman aged 25-40 years who had recovered from COVID-19.

CDR3 bases: TGTGCCAGCAGCTTGGGACTAGCGGGAGAGGCAGATACGCAGTATTTT. The encoded protein is CASSLGLAGEADTQYF. The chain recombines TRBV5-4 with TRBJ2-3, with 12 bases fitting TRBD2. Trimming took 0 bases from V and 4 from J; bases not matched to a gene: 3. This CDR3 spans 16 amino acids. Looked up from germline, CDR1 is SGHNT and CDR2 is YYREEE (reference sequence).

The chain joins TRBV5-1 to TRBJ2-1, with 10 nucleotides matching TRBD2. V lost 0 bases and J lost 1; bases outside the gene matches: 10. The germline CDR1 and CDR2 sequences are SGHRS and YFSETQ. The CDR3 consists of 19 residues. The CDR3 region has the DNA TGCGCCAGCAGCTTGGCGGCTAGCGGGAGCCAAATATCCTACAATGAGCAGTTCTTC. Protein product: CASSLAASGSQISYNEQFF.

This clone was seen a few times. The chain uses TRBV6-4 and TRBJ2-1, with 11 bases that match TRBD2. The ends lost 8 bases at V and 4 bases at J; junction bases unmatched: 7. There are 15 residues in the CDR3. The germline gives CDR1 MRHNA, CDR2 SNTAGT. The chain's CDR3 is CASSEGTSGYNEQFF. CDR3 DNA: TGTGCCAGCTCTGAAGGGACTAGCGGATACAATGAGCAGTTCTTC.

The chain recombines TRBV7-9 with TRBJ2-7, with TRBD2 matching over 8 bases. The germline V gene has CDR1 SEHNR and CDR2 FQNEAQ (reference sequence). CDR3 length equals 13 residues. Trimming removed 5 bases from V and 3 bases from J; junction bases left unmatched: 3. The CDR3 protein is CASSLSGSYEQYF. For the CDR3, the DNA is TGTGCCAGCAGCCTAAGCGGGAGCTACGAGCAGTACTTC.

The J gene is TRBJ1-1, the V gene TRBV18; D call uncertain. V was trimmed by 2 bases and J by 3 bases, leaving 7 bases between them. Germline CDR1 is KGHSH and CDR2 is LQKENI. This CDR3 contains 13 residues. CDR3 sequence (DNA): TGTGCCAGCTCACCATCTATGGACACTGAAGCTTTCTTT. This codes for CASSPSMDTEAFF. Full variable domain (rest looked up from reference TRBV18 and TRBJ1-1): NAGVMQNPRHLVRRRGQEARLRCSPMKGHSHVYWYRQLPEEGLKFMVYLQKENIIDESGMPKERFSAEFPKEGPSILRIQQVVRGDSAAYFCASSPSMDTEAFFGQGTRLTVV.

This clone has only a few counts. The chain has TRBV5-1 and TRBJ2-2; D is undetermined. The CDR3 spans 17 residues. From germline, CDR1 is SGHRS and CDR2 YFSETQ. V was clipped by 4 bases and J by 2 bases, with 18 bases between them. This CDR3 reads CASSPLLGTVNTGELFF. The DNA for the CDR3 is TGCGCCAGCAGCCCACTCCTTGGAACAGTTAACACCGGGGAGCTGTTTTTT.

The chain joins TRBV4-1 to TRBJ1-2; TRBD1 aligns across 11 bases. Germline-derived CDR1 and CDR2 are MGHRA and YSYEKL. V trimming: 5 bases; J trimming: 3 bases; junction bases outside the gene matches: 8. The CDR3 contains 16 residues. CDR3 sequence (DNA): TGCGCCAGCAGCGGGAGGACAGGGGGCGTAGACTATGGCTACACCTTC. Translated: CASSGRTGGVDYGYTF.

The chain is built from TRBV2 and TRBJ2-1; 14 bases align to TRBD2. Germline loops: CDR1 SNHLY, CDR2 FYNNEI. Trimming took 7 bases from V and 7 from J; bases not matched to a gene: 6. The CDR3 is made up of 15 amino acids. The CDR3 region is CASTTWTSGGNEQFF. CDR3 nucleotide sequence: TGTGCCAGCACCACCTGGACTAGCGGGGGGAATGAGCAGTTCTTC.

The chain carries TRBV7-3 and TRBJ2-1; TRBD1 agrees at 7 bases. From germline, CDR1 is SGHTA and CDR2 FQGTGA. V lost 4 bases, J lost 7 bases, and 13 bases stayed unmatched. The CDR3 contains 16 residues. The CDR3 loop reads CASSSSGTEVLNEQFF. The CDR3 DNA reads TGTGCCAGCAGCTCATCCGGGACAGAAGTTTTAAATGAGCAGTTCTTC.

The sample holds one count of this clone. The chain combines TRBV6-1 with TRBJ2-1, with 8 nucleotides matching TRBD1. V was clipped by 2 bases and J by 2 bases; unmatched bases: 5. CDR3 size: 16 residues. Germline CDR1 reads MNHNS; CDR2 reads SASEGT. The CDR3 here is CASSELGQGTYNEQFF. The DNA for the CDR3 is TGTGCCAGCAGTGAATTAGGACAGGGAACCTACAATGAGCAGTTCTTC.

The chain links TRBV5-1 to TRBJ2-2; TRBD1 might be the D (5 bases). Trimming removed 1 base from V and 0 bases from J, with 7 bases in between. Germline V lookup: CDR1 SGHRS, CDR2 YFSETQ. The CDR3 loop spans 15 amino acids. CDR3 in DNA: TGCGCCAGCAGCTTGATACAGGCGAACACCGGGGAGCTGTTTTTT. This sequence encodes CASSLIQANTGELFF.

V is TRBV18 and J is TRBJ2-2, with D perhaps matching TRBD2 (6 bases). The V gene's germline CDR1 is KGHSH and CDR2 LQKENI. Deletions cut 3 bases from V and 6 bases from J, with 14 bases between. The CDR3 totals 15 residues. The DNA for the CDR3 is TGTGCCAGCTCACCGTGGCGGGATAATCCCGGGGAGCTGTTTTTT. Amino acid sequence: CASSPWRDNPGELFF. Drawing the rest from reference TRBV18 and TRBJ2-2, the complete variable domain is NAGVMQNPRHLVRRRGQEARLRCSPMKGHSHVYWYRQLPEEGLKFMVYLQKENIIDESGMPKERFSAEFPKEGPSILRIQQVVRGDSAAYFCASSPWRDNPGELFFGEGSRLTVL.

This rearrangement joins TRBV18 to TRBJ2-7, with 7 nucleotides matching TRBD2. V lost 3 bases to trimming and J lost 5 bases; unmatched junction nucleotides: 13. Germline V gives CDR1 KGHSH, CDR2 LQKENI. The CDR3 is made up of 16 amino acids. CDR3 bases: TGTGCCAGCTCACCTACCGGTGGCGGGAGTTACCACGAGCAGTACTTC. Translated: CASSPTGGGSYHEQYF.

This clone was observed a handful of times. At one end the junction does not follow the germline gene, possibly because of a read error. This sequence joins TRBV10-2 and TRBJ1-1; 8 nucleotides line up with TRBD1. The CDR3 runs to 13 residues. CDR1 is WSHSY and CDR2 is SAAADI in the germline V gene. The CDR3 DNA reads TGCGCCAGCGGTGACAGGGGGAACACTGAAGCTTTCTTT. It specifies CASGDRGNTEAFF.

This chain joins TRBV27 and TRBJ2-1, with 9 bases fitting TRBD2. CDR1 and CDR2 from the germline V gene are MNHEY and SMNVEV (reference sequence). V shed 8 bases and J 8 bases; nucleotides not matched to a gene: 16. This CDR3 is built from 16 residues. CDR3 sequence (DNA): TGTGCCAGCCGCCCCGTGGCGGGAGGGCCTCATTATGAGCAGTTCTTC. This translates into CASRPVAGGPHYEQFF.

This clone appeared a single time. This rearrangement joins TRBV6-2 or TRBV6-3 to TRBJ1-2, with TRBD1 matching 8 bases. This CDR3 spans 15 amino acids. Germline V gives CDR1 MNHEY, CDR2 SVGEGT. Trimming at V came to 0 bases and at J to 5 bases, leaving 5 bases not matched to a gene. Here the CDR3 reads CASSYSGQAPYGYTF. In DNA form, the CDR3 reads TGTGCCAGCAGTTACTCGGGACAGGCGCCTTATGGCTACACCTTC.

The rearrangement joins TRBV11-2 to TRBJ2-2; 8 nucleotides line up with TRBD2. The CDR3 is 15 residues long. V was clipped by 7 bases and J by 5 bases; unmatched bases: 9. Per germline, CDR1 SGHAT and CDR2 FQNNGV. The CDR3 protein is CASTPSGFLTGELFF. Written as DNA, the CDR3 is TGTGCCAGCACCCCTAGCGGGTTTCTTACCGGGGAGCTGTTTTTT. Full variable domain (remainder filled in from reference TRBV11-2 and TRBJ2-2): EAGVAQSPRYKIIEKRQSVAFWCNPISGHATLYWYQQILGQGPKLLIQFQNNGVVDDSQLPKDRFSAERLKGVDSTLKIQPAKLEDSAVYLCASTPSGFLTGELFFGEGSRLTVL.

This clone has just a few counts. The chain employs TRBV18 and TRBJ2-5, with 10 nucleotides matching TRBD1. The CDR3 totals 14 residues. Germline values: CDR1 KGHSH, CDR2 LQKENI. J lost 5 bases, V lost 2 bases, and 2 bases had no gene match. In nucleotides, the CDR3 is TGTGCCAGCTCACCAGGGACAGGGGTTGAGACCCAGTACTTC. Protein sequence: CASSPGTGVETQYF. The variable domain in full, with the rest retrieved from reference TRBV18 and TRBJ2-5, is NAGVMQNPRHLVRRRGQEARLRCSPMKGHSHVYWYRQLPEEGLKFMVYLQKENIIDESGMPKERFSAEFPKEGPSILRIQQVVRGDSAAYFCASSPGTGVETQYFGPGTRLLVL.

The chain has TRBV4-1 and TRBJ2-7; D perhaps matches TRBD1 (5 bases). CDR1 MGHRA and CDR2 YSYEKL come from the germline V gene. The CDR3 has 15 residues. The V end lost 1 base, the J end lost 4 bases, and 14 bases lay between the germline ends. CDR3 amino acids: CASSQGQTASYEQYF. The DNA for the CDR3 is TGCGCCAGCAGCCAAGGACAGACAGCCTCTTACGAGCAGTACTTC.

The chain is built from TRBV2 and TRBJ2-4; D is possibly TRBD2 (5 bases). The CDR3 has 16 amino acids. In germline, CDR1 is SNHLY, CDR2 FYNNEI. Trimming removed 2 bases at V and 3 bases at J, with 14 bases between. CDR3 DNA sequence: TGTGCCAGCAGTGAAAAACGCTTGGGGAGCAAAAACATTCAGTACTTC. Protein: CASSEKRLGSKNIQYF.

As to this clone: This sample also contains other DNA sequences that code for the same CDR3. The rearrangement links TRBV3-1 (or the pseudogene TRBV3-2) to TRBJ1-1, with unresolved D. The V and J ends lost 0 bases and 4 bases respectively, with 6 bases between them. The germline V gene encodes CDR1 LGHDT and CDR2 YNNKEL (reference sequence). The CDR3 loop spans 13 amino acids. The CDR3 sequence: CASSQEGGTEAFF. CDR3 nucleotide sequence: TGTGCCAGCAGCCAAGAGGGAGGCACTGAAGCTTTCTTT.

V is TRBV30 and J is TRBJ2-3; a possible D gene is TRBD1 (5 bases). This CDR3 region has 14 residues. Germline lookup yields CDR1 GTSNPN and CDR2 SVGIG (reference sequence). The V end was cut by 2 bases, the J end by 0 bases, with 9 bases between. The CDR3 coding sequence is TGTGCCTGGAGTCGGCAGGGAAGCACAGATACGCAGTATTTT. Protein product: CAWSRQGSTDTQYF.

The CDR3, as DNA: TGTGCCAGCAGCACCCGGACTAGCGGTTACACCGGGGAGCTGTTTTTT. Translating it yields CASSTRTSGYTGELFF. The chain carries TRBV13 and TRBJ2-2; 10 bases are a match to TRBD2. This CDR3 is built from 16 residues. Germline-derived CDR1 and CDR2 are PRHDT and FYEKMQ (reference sequence). Germline trimming cut 5 bases from V and 3 bases from J; bases unmatched to any gene: 6. Full variable domain (outside the CDR3, taken from reference TRBV13 and TRBJ2-2): AAGVIQSPRHLIKEKRETATLKCYPIPRHDTVYWYQQGPGQDPQFLISFYEKMQSDKGSIPDRFSAQQFSDYHSELNMSSLELGDSALYFCASSTRTSGYTGELFFGEGSRLTVL.

The chain uses TRBV9 and TRBJ1-3, with 8 bases lining up with TRBD1. CDR1 and CDR2 (germline): SGDLS, YYNGEE. The CDR3 has 18 residues. V was pared by 1 base and J by 0 bases, with 9 bases of the junction left unmatched. CDR3 sequence: CASSVRQGSVSSGNTIYF. The CDR3 DNA is TGTGCCAGCAGCGTAAGACAGGGGTCCGTAAGCTCTGGAAACACCATATATTTT.

The chain carries TRBV7-9 and TRBJ2-1, with TRBD1 identical over 7 bases. In germline, CDR1 is SEHNR, CDR2 FQNEAQ (reference sequence). CDR3 size: 19 residues. With V trimmed by 6 bases and J by 5 bases, 22 bases remained unmatched. For the CDR3, the DNA is TGTGCCAGCAGGACCCCCGGCCACACCCACAGGGGTTACCACAATGAGCAGTTCTTC. Translating it yields CASRTPGHTHRGYHNEQFF.

The gene calls are TRBV20-1 and TRBJ1-5; weak D call: TRBD1 (6 bases). The germline V gene has CDR1 DFQATT and CDR2 SNEGSKA (reference sequence). V was trimmed by 3 bases and J by 5 bases, leaving 14 bases between them. The CDR3 length is 14 residues. The CDR3 DNA reads as TGCAGTGCTAGTTTTCAGGGGATTGATCAGCCCCAGCATTTT. This encodes CSASFQGIDQPQHF.

The chain joins TRBV19 to TRBJ2-3; 15 bases line up with TRBD2. The V gene end was trimmed by 3 bases and the J gene end by 4 bases; junction bases not matched to a gene: 8. Germline CDR1 and CDR2: LNHDA and SQIVND (reference sequence). This CDR3 comprises 18 residues. CDR3 in DNA: TGTGCCAGTAGTATGTTCCCCGGACTAGCGGGAGGGCCAGATACGCAGTATTTT. It yields the protein CASSMFPGLAGGPDTQYF.